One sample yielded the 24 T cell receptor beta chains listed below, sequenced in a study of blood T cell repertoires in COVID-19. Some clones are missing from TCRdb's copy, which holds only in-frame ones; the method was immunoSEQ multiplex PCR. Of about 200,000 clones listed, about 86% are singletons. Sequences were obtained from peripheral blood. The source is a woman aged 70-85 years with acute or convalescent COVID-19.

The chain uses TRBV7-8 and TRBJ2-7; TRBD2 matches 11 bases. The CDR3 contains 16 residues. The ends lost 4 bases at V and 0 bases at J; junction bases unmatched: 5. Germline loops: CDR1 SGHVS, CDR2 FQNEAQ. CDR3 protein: CASSSRGTSGSYEQYF. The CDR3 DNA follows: TGTGCCAGCAGCTCGAGGGGGACTAGCGGCTCCTACGAGCAGTACTTC.

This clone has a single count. CDR3 bases: TGTGCCAGCAGTCCCTGGACAGGGAAGCGGCCTCGCTATGGCTACACCTTC. Amino acid sequence: CASSPWTGKRPRYGYTF. This sequence joins TRBV6-2 or TRBV6-3 and TRBJ1-2, with 8 bases matching TRBD1. The CDR3 totals 17 residues. Per germline, CDR1 MNHEY and CDR2 SVGEGT. V lost 5 bases and J lost 4; bases outside the gene matches: 15.

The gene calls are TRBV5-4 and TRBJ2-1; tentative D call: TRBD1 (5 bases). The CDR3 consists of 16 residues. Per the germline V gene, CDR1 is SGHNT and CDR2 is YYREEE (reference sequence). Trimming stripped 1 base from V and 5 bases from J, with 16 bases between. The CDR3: CASSLLTGGLNNEQFF. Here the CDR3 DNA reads TGTGCCAGCAGCTTGCTCACAGGCGGCCTCAACAATGAGCAGTTCTTC.

DNA for the CDR3: TGTGCCAGCAGTTACGTCGGGAGGGTTACCGGGGAGCTGTTTTTT. Protein sequence: CASSYVGRVTGELFF. The chain has TRBV6-2 or TRBV6-3 and TRBJ2-2; the match to TRBD2 covers 8 bases. Looked up from germline, CDR1 is MNHEY and CDR2 is SVGEGT. This CDR3 spans 15 amino acids. The V gene end was trimmed by 2 bases and the J gene end by 5 bases; junction bases not matched to a gene: 4.

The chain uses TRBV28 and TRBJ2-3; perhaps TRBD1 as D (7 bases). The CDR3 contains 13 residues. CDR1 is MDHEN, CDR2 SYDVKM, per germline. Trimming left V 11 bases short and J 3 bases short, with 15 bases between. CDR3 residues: CAAEQGRTDTQYF. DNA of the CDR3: TGTGCCGCGGAACAGGGGAGGACAGATACGCAGTATTTT.

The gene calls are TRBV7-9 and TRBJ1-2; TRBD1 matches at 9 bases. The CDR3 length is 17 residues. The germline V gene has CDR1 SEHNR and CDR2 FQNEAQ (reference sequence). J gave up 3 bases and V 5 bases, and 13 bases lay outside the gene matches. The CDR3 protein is CASSRQGVPGRDYGYTF. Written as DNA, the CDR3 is TGTGCCAGCAGCCGACAGGGGGTCCCGGGGAGGGACTATGGCTACACCTTC.

The CDR3 DNA reads TGCGCCAGCGGGGGACAGGGCTATAATTCACCCCTCCACTTT. Its translation: CASGGQGYNSPLHF. This sequence joins TRBV10-2 and TRBJ1-6; 9 nucleotides agree with TRBD1. CDR1 is WSHSY and CDR2 is SAAADI in the germline V gene. The CDR3 totals 14 residues. With 8 bases clipped from V and 3 bases from J, the junction kept 2 bases outside the gene matches.

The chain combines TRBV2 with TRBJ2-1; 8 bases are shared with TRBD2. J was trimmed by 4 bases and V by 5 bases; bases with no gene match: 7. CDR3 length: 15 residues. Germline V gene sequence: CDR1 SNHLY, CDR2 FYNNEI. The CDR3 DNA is TGTGCCAGCAGTAGAAGCGGGGGCCCTTACAATGAGCAGTTCTTC. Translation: CASSRSGGPYNEQFF. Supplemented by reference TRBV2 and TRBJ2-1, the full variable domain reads EPEVTQTPSHQVTQMGQEVILRCVPISNHLYFYWYRQILGQKVEFLVSFYNNEISEKSEIFDDQFSVERPDGSNFTLKIRSTKLEDSAMYFCASSRSGGPYNEQFFGPGTRLTVL.

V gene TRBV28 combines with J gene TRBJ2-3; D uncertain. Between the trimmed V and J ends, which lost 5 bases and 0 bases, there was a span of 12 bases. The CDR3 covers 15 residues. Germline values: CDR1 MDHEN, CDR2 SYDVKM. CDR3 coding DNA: TGTGCCAGCAGTCTACAGCTTACTAGCACAGATACGCAGTATTTT. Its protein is CASSLQLTSTDTQYF.

The CDR3 here is CASSVPGTGELFF. CDR3 coding DNA: TGTGCCAGCTCAGTCCCCGGCACCGGGGAGCTGTTTTTT. The rearrangement uses TRBV18 and TRBJ2-2; no clear D. Trimming took off 5 bases at V and 4 bases at J, with 8 bases between the two ends. There are 13 residues in the CDR3. Per germline, CDR1 KGHSH and CDR2 LQKENI.

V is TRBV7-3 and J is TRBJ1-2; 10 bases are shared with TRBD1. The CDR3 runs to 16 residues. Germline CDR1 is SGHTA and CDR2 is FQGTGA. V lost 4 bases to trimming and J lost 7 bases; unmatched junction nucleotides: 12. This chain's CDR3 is CASSSGPGQGQSGYTF. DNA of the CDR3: TGTGCCAGCAGCTCGGGACCGGGACAGGGGCAAAGTGGCTACACCTTC.

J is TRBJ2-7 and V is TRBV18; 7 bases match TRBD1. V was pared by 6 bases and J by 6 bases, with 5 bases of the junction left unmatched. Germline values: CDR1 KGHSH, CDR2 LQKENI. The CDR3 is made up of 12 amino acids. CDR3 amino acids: CASSPTGVEQYF. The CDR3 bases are TGTGCCAGCTCGCCTACAGGGGTCGAGCAGTACTTC.

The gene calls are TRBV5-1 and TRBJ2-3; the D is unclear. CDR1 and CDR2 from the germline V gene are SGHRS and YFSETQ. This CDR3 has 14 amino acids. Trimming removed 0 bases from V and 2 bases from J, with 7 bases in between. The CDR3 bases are TGCGCCAGCAGCTTGGGCGGCTACACAGATACGCAGTATTTT. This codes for CASSLGGYTDTQYF.

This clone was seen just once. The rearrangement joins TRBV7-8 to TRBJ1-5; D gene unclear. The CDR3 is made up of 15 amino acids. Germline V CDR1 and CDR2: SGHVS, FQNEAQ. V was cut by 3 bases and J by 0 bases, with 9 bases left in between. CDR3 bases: TGTGCCAGCAGCTTGGGCAGGAATAGCAATCAGCCCCAGCATTTT. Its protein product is CASSLGRNSNQPQHF.

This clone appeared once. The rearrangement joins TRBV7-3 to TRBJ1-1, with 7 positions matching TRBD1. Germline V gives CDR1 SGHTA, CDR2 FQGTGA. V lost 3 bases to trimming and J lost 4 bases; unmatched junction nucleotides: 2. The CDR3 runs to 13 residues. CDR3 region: CASSFTGVTEAFF. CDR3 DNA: TGTGCCAGCAGCTTCACAGGGGTCACTGAAGCTTTCTTT.

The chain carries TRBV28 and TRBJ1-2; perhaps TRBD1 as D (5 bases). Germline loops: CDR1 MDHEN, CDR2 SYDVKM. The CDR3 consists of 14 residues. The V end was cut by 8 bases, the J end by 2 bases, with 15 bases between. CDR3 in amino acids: CASCDWTLNYGYTF. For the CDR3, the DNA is TGTGCCAGCTGCGACTGGACACTGAACTATGGCTACACCTTC.

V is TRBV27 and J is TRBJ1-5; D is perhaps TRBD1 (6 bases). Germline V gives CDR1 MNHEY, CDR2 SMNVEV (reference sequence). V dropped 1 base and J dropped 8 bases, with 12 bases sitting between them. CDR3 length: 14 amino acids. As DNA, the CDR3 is TGTGCCAGCAGTTTATGGGGCAGGGGAGAGCCCCAGCATTTT. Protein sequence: CASSLWGRGEPQHF.

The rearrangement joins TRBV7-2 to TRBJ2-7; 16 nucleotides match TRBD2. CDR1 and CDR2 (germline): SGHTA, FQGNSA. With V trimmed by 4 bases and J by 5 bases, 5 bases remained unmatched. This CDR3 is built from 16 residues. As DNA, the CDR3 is TGTGCCAGCAGCTCGGGACTAGCGGGAGGGGGCCACGAGCAGTACTTC. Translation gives CASSSGLAGGGHEQYF.

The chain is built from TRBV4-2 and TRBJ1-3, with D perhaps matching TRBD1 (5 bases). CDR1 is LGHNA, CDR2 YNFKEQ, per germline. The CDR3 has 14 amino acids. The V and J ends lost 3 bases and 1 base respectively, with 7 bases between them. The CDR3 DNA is TGTGCCAGCAGCCAGGCAGGGTCTGGAAACACCATATATTTT. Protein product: CASSQAGSGNTIYF.

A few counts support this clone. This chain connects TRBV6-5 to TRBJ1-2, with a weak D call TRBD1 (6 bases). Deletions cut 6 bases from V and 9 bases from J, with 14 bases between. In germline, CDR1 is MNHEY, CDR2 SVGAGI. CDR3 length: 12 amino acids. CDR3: CASRAGAGSYTF. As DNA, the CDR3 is TGTGCCAGCAGAGCAGGGGCAGGAAGCTACACCTTC.

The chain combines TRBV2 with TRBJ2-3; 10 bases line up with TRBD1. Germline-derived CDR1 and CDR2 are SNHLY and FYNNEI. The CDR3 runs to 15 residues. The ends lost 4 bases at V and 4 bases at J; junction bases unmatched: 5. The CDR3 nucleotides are TGTGCCAGCAGTGGACAGGGGGCCGTCGCAGATACGCAGTATTTT. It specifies CASSGQGAVADTQYF.

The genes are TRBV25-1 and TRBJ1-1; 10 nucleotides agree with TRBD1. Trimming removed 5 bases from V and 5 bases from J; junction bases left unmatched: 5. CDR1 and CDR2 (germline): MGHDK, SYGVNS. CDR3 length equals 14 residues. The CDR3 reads CASSRQGQGTEAFF. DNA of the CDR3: TGTGCCAGCAGTAGACAGGGACAGGGGACTGAAGCTTTCTTT.

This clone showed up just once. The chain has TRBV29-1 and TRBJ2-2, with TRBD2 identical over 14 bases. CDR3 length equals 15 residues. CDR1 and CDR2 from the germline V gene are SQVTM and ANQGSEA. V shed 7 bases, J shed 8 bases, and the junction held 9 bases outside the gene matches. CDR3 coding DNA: TGCAGCGGCCGACTAGCGGGAGGGCCGAGGGGGGAGCTGTTTTTT. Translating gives CSGRLAGGPRGELFF.

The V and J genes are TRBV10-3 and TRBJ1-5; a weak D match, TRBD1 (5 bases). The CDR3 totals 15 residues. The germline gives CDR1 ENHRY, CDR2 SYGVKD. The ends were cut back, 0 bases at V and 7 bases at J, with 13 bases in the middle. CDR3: CAISESIGVGQPQHF. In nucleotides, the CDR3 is TGTGCCATCAGTGAGTCGATAGGGGTTGGCCAGCCCCAGCATTTT.